Shown below are 9 T cell receptor beta chains from a single sample sequenced in a study of CD8+ T cells in alopecia areata (dated by TCRdb to 2016 to 2019). The library was generated by the immunoSEQ multiplex PCR assay. RNA was extracted from all samples and reverse transcribed into cDNA as template for TCR sequencing. TCRdb's version of the immuneACCESS table is confined to in-frame rearrangements and falls short of the full clone set. An unresolved V gene accounts for under half of the shortfall where checked; the remainder is of unknown origin. The sample has 150,000 or so clones on record, 55% of them singletons. The ten most abundant clones make up approximately 4.8% of the sample. Sequencing was carried out using CD4+ T cells sorted from blood. The origin of the receptors is a human donor in good health.

This clone has more than one count but fewer than ten. The chain couples TRBV29-1 to TRBJ2-5; D gene unclear. The CDR3 is 13 amino acids. The germline gives CDR1 SQVTM, CDR2 ANQGSEA. The V end lost 6 bases, the J end lost 5 bases, and 16 bases lay between the germline ends. The CDR3 DNA follows: TGCAGCGTGGGGTCCTATACTCAGGAGACCCAGTACTTC. Amino acids: CSVGSYTQETQYF.

The rearrangement links TRBV7-6 to TRBJ2-1; D is possibly TRBD2 (5 bases). V was pared by 5 bases and J by 0 bases, with 14 bases between. CDR1 SGHVS and CDR2 FNYEAQ come from the germline V gene. This CDR3 has 16 amino acids. The CDR3 region is CASSPTGVSSYNEQFF. The CDR3 region has the DNA TGTGCCAGCAGCCCGACCGGGGTAAGCTCCTACAATGAGCAGTTCTTC.

This clone appeared a few times. The chain joins TRBV25-1 to TRBJ2-7, with TRBD2 identical over 8 bases. With V trimmed by 8 bases and J by 7 bases, 16 bases remained unmatched. The CDR3 runs 15 residues. CDR1 MGHDK and CDR2 SYGVNS come from the germline V gene. The CDR3 nucleotides read TGTGCCAGCTCTAGAGGGGCGGGAGGCCCTCGAGAGCAGTACTTC. It yields the protein CASSRGAGGPREQYF.

In its sample, this clone was seen a few times. This chain links TRBV29-1 with TRBJ1-5, with D hard to call. Germline V gene data show CDR1 as SQVTM and CDR2 as ANQGSEA. The CDR3 extends over 13 amino acids. The V end lost 0 bases, the J end lost 0 bases, and 3 bases lay between the germline ends. The CDR3 DNA reads TGCAGCGTTGAAGAAAATAGCAATCAGCCCCAGCATTTT. Translating gives CSVEENSNQPQHF.

In this sample, this clone turned up a few times. The chain uses TRBV2 and TRBJ2-1; D might be TRBD2 (6 bases). This CDR3 spans 15 amino acids. Germline-derived CDR1 and CDR2 are SNHLY and FYNNEI. V dropped 7 bases and J dropped 7 bases, with 20 bases sitting between them. The CDR3 DNA is TGTGCCAGCAATGGATTCGGCGGGGTAAGGAATGAGCAGTTCTTC. It yields the protein CASNGFGGVRNEQFF.

The V call is TRBV2, the J call TRBJ2-7; D possibly corresponds to TRBD2 (5 bases). Deletions cut 6 bases from V and 0 bases from J, with 12 bases between. This CDR3 region has 14 residues. Germline V CDR1 and CDR2: SNHLY, FYNNEI. Here the CDR3 reads CASRADYSSYEQYF. Here the CDR3 DNA reads TGTGCCAGCAGAGCCGACTATAGCTCCTACGAGCAGTACTTC.

This clone was found a few times. The genes are TRBV29-1 and TRBJ1-1; 8 nucleotides agree with TRBD1. Germline CDR1 is SQVTM and CDR2 is ANQGSEA. With 7 bases clipped from V and 3 bases from J, the junction kept 13 bases outside the gene matches. The CDR3 extends over 15 amino acids. The DNA of the CDR3 is TGCAGCGCCGGAGCGTACAGGGGGATATACACTGAAGCTTTCTTT. As protein: CSAGAYRGIYTEAFF.

The table lists this clone with a few counts. The CDR3 DNA is TGTGCCTGTCGCGAGGGCCGTGACACCGGGGAGCTGTTTTTT. This encodes CACREGRDTGELFF. The V and J genes are TRBV2 and TRBJ2-2, with D perhaps TRBD2 (5 bases). Germline CDR1 and CDR2: SNHLY and FYNNEI. The CDR3 has 14 amino acids. The V gene lost 11 bases and the J gene lost 3 bases, with 16 bases spanning the gap.

The chain links TRBV19 to TRBJ2-7, with D maybe TRBD2 (6 bases). CDR1 LNHDA and CDR2 SQIVND come from the germline V gene (reference sequence). The CDR3 totals 18 residues. V dropped 1 base and J dropped 2 bases, with 21 bases sitting between them. CDR3 coding DNA: TGTGCCAGTAGTATAGCCGGGGGTGGAGCGGCAAACACCTACGAGCAGTACTTC. Its protein product is CASSIAGGGAANTYEQYF.